The rows below give T cell receptor beta chains drawn from one sample of a study of long-term antiretroviral therapy in people with HIV. The repertoire was sequenced with immunoSEQ multiplex PCR; TCRdb's copy has only in-frame clones and lacks some. The repertoire has approximately 22,000 clones, roughly 84% of them found once; the top ten carry around 3%. Material: unsorted PBMCs, obtained 1.9 years after starting antiretroviral therapy. Receptors were obtained from a woman aged 45-65 years with HIV. Each CDR3 is given with its conserved first and last residue. Each record gives: clone size, V gene, J gene, D gene, CDR3 DNA, CDR3 protein. The D gene is left open where the match is weak. Where a row states a size, it is once, few, many or the class of an expanded clone; other rows omit it.

clone_size: .; v_call: TRBV5-3; j_call: TRBJ2-1; d_call: .; cdr3_nt: TGTGCCAGAAGCTTGGCGGCAGGGAACAATGAGCAGTTCTTC; cdr3_aa: CARSLAAGNNEQFF
clone_size: .; v_call: TRBV9; j_call: TRBJ2-3; d_call: TRBD2; cdr3_nt: TGTGCCAGCAGCGCGCGGGGGGTGAGCACAGATACGCAGTATTTT; cdr3_aa: CASSARGVSTDTQYF
clone_size: once; v_call: TRBV5-1; j_call: TRBJ2-1; d_call: .; cdr3_nt: TGCGCCAGCAGCTTGGGTGGGGACTCCTACAATGAGCAGTTCTTC; cdr3_aa: CASSLGGDSYNEQFF
clone_size: .; v_call: TRBV7-9; j_call: TRBJ1-4; d_call: .; cdr3_nt: TGTGCCAGCAGCTTAAATGCTGAAAAACTGTTTTTT; cdr3_aa: CASSLNAEKLFF
clone_size: .; v_call: TRBV2; j_call: TRBJ2-5; d_call: .; cdr3_nt: TGTGCCAGCGGACGGGACTCTCAAGAGACCCAGTACTTC; cdr3_aa: CASGRDSQETQYF
clone_size: .; v_call: TRBV28; j_call: TRBJ2-7; d_call: .; cdr3_nt: TGTGCCAGCAGAACCGGCCGTTTTGAGCAGTACTTC; cdr3_aa: CASRTGRFEQYF
clone_size: .; v_call: TRBV15; j_call: TRBJ1-5; d_call: .; cdr3_nt: TGTGCCACCAGCAGAGATAAGGGGCACAATCAGCCCCAGCATTTT; cdr3_aa: CATSRDKGHNQPQHF
clone_size: .; v_call: TRBV9; j_call: TRBJ1-2; d_call: .; cdr3_nt: TGTGCCAGCAGCGTAGATTCTCAGGGGATCTATGGCTACACCTTC; cdr3_aa: CASSVDSQGIYGYTF
clone_size: few; v_call: TRBV6-6; j_call: TRBJ1-6; d_call: .; cdr3_nt: TGTGCCAGCAGTTACTCTCTCGCGGATTCACCCCTCCACTTT; cdr3_aa: CASSYSLADSPLHF
clone_size: .; v_call: TRBV5-4; j_call: TRBJ2-7; d_call: .; cdr3_nt: TGTGCCAGCAGTCCAAGCTCCTACGAGCAGTACTTC; cdr3_aa: CASSPSSYEQYF
clone_size: .; v_call: TRBV5-1; j_call: TRBJ1-2; d_call: .; cdr3_nt: TGCGCCAGCAGCTTGCAGTCAGACACCTCAGGCTACACCTTC; cdr3_aa: CASSLQSDTSGYTF
clone_size: .; v_call: TRBV5-1; j_call: TRBJ2-7; d_call: .; cdr3_nt: TGCGCCAGCAGCTTGTTCCCGCCGGACGAGCAGTACTTC; cdr3_aa: CASSLFPPDEQYF
clone_size: .; v_call: TRBV4-1; j_call: TRBJ2-5; d_call: .; cdr3_nt: TGCGCCAGCAGCCATTGGGCCAGAGCCCAAGAGACCCAGTACTTC; cdr3_aa: CASSHWARAQETQYF
clone_size: few; v_call: TRBV5-1; j_call: TRBJ1-6; d_call: .; cdr3_nt: TGCGCCAGCAGCCTACAGGGATTAGGCTCACCCCTCCACTTT; cdr3_aa: CASSLQGLGSPLHF
clone_size: .; v_call: TRBV30; j_call: TRBJ1-6; d_call: .; cdr3_nt: TGTGCCTGGAGTGTTCGCCCATCAGGAATAGACTCACCCCTCCACTTT; cdr3_aa: CAWSVRPSGIDSPLHF
clone_size: .; v_call: TRBV5-1; j_call: TRBJ1-1; d_call: .; cdr3_nt: TGCGCCAGCAGCTTGGGACCTGCTCAGGGGGAAGCTTTCTTT; cdr3_aa: CASSLGPAQGEAFF
clone_size: .; v_call: TRBV5-5; j_call: TRBJ2-5; d_call: .; cdr3_nt: TGTGCCAGCAGCTTGGGGGTCGTAGGCCAAGAGACCCAGTACTTC; cdr3_aa: CASSLGVVGQETQYF
clone_size: .; v_call: TRBV5-8; j_call: TRBJ1-5; d_call: .; cdr3_nt: TGTGCCAGCTTCCAGCTGCCGAAGACCAGCTCTCTAAATCAGCCCCAGCATTTT; cdr3_aa: CASFQLPKTSSLNQPQHF
clone_size: .; v_call: TRBV18; j_call: TRBJ1-3; d_call: .; cdr3_nt: TGTGCCAGCTCACCGGCACAGGGAGCTGGAAACACCATATATTTT; cdr3_aa: CASSPAQGAGNTIYF
clone_size: few; v_call: TRBV7-9; j_call: TRBJ2-7; d_call: TRBD1; cdr3_nt: TGTGCCAGCAGCCTCTGGACAGGGTCTGTAAGATACGAGCAGTACTTC; cdr3_aa: CASSLWTGSVRYEQYF
clone_size: .; v_call: TRBV5-4; j_call: TRBJ2-5; d_call: .; cdr3_nt: TGTGCCAGCAGCTTGGACAGGGCAGGAGGAGAGACCCAGTACTTC; cdr3_aa: CASSLDRAGGETQYF
clone_size: .; v_call: TRBV25-1; j_call: TRBJ1-2; d_call: TRBD1; cdr3_nt: TGTGCCAGCAGTGGACAGGGGGCGCCCCGATTAGGCTACACCTTC; cdr3_aa: CASSGQGAPRLGYTF
clone_size: .; v_call: TRBV7-9; j_call: TRBJ2-5; d_call: TRBD1; cdr3_nt: TGTGCCAGCAGCTGGGGACAGACGAGGGAGACCCAGTACTTC; cdr3_aa: CASSWGQTRETQYF
clone_size: .; v_call: TRBV7-8; j_call: TRBJ1-1; d_call: .; cdr3_nt: TGTGCCAGCAGCTCAACCACCGGGGCCACTGAAGCTTTCTTT; cdr3_aa: CASSSTTGATEAFF
clone_size: .; v_call: TRBV12-5; j_call: TRBJ2-1; d_call: TRBD2; cdr3_nt: TGTGCTAGTCAGGCTAGCGGGGGGATCAATGAGCAGTTCTTC; cdr3_aa: CASQASGGINEQFF
clone_size: .; v_call: TRBV19; j_call: TRBJ1-6; d_call: .; cdr3_nt: TGTGCCAGTAAGGCAGGAGACTACTATAATTCACCCCTCCACTTT; cdr3_aa: CASKAGDYYNSPLHF
clone_size: .; v_call: TRBV16; j_call: TRBJ1-2; d_call: .; cdr3_nt: TGTGCCAGCAGCCAAGGTAGTAACTATGGCTACACCTTC; cdr3_aa: CASSQGSNYGYTF
clone_size: .; v_call: TRBV6-6; j_call: TRBJ2-7; d_call: TRBD1; cdr3_nt: TGTGCCAGCAGTTACTCCCGGGGACAGGGCCACGAGCAGTACTTC; cdr3_aa: CASSYSRGQGHEQYF
clone_size: .; v_call: TRBV7-3; j_call: TRBJ1-1; d_call: .; cdr3_nt: TGTGCCAGCAGCTTGACGGGAAGGAACACTGAAGCTTTCTTT; cdr3_aa: CASSLTGRNTEAFF
clone_size: .; v_call: TRBV13; j_call: TRBJ2-7; d_call: .; cdr3_nt: TGTGCCAGCAGCTTAGGCCTAAGAGACTCCTACGAGCAGTACTTC; cdr3_aa: CASSLGLRDSYEQYF
clone_size: once; v_call: TRBV7-2; j_call: TRBJ2-7; d_call: .; cdr3_nt: TGTGCCAGCAGCCGCCCGGGGGGCGGTGAGCAGTACTTC; cdr3_aa: CASSRPGGGEQYF